Described below is a single TCR beta chain sequence and its context. Its antigen remains unidentified. Germline CDR1 and CDR2: SGHRS and YFSETQ. This CDR3 contains 15 residues. V lost 3 bases and J lost 5; bases outside the gene matches: 9. The assay was immunoSEQ multiplex PCR, and TCRdb's table has in-frame clones only and misses some. The sample holds about 240,000 clones, around 86% seen once. The data were taken from a study of cytomegalovirus exposure and HLA in healthy donors. Study results and limitations: The study listed around 150 cytomegalovirus-associated TCR beta chains.

The rearrangement joins TRBV5-1 to TRBJ2-7; 9 bases are a match to TRBD2. This receptor was identified in a woman aged 25 to 39 in good health and CMV-seropositive. Sequencing used PBMCs. The CDR3 spells CASSSGTSRSNEQYF. In DNA, the CDR3 is TGCGCCAGCAGCTCCGGGACTAGCCGTTCGAACGAGCAGTACTTC. Based on the CDR3 plus reference TRBV5-1 and TRBJ2-7, the full variable domain is KAGVTQTPRYLIKTRGQQVTLSCSPISGHRSVSWYQQTPGQGLQFLFEYFSETQRNKGNFPGRFSGRQFSNSRSEMNVSTLELGDSALYLCASSSGTSRSNEQYFGPGTRLTVT.